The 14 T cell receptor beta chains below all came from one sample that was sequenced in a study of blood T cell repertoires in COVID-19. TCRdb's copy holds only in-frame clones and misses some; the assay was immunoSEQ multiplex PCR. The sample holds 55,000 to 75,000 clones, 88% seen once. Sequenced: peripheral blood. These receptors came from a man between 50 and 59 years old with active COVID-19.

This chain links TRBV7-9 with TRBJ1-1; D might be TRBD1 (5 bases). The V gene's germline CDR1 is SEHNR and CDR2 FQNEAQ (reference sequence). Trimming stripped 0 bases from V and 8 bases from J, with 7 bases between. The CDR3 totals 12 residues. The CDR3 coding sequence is TGTGCCAGCAGCTTAGCGCGACAGGAAGCTTTCTTT. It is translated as CASSLARQEAFF.

CDR3 nucleotides: TGTGCCAGCCAAGCGGGGCGGCAAGAGACCCAGTACTTC. Protein: CASQAGRQETQYF. The V and J genes are TRBV2 and TRBJ2-5; 7 nucleotides line up with TRBD2. CDR1 is SNHLY and CDR2 is FYNNEI in the germline V gene. This CDR3 is 13 amino acids long. Losses at the gene ends were 8 bases for V and 2 bases for J; bases not matched to a gene: 5. The variable domain in full, completed from reference TRBV2 and TRBJ2-5, reads EPEVTQTPSHQVTQMGQEVILRCVPISNHLYFYWYRQILGQKVEFLVSFYNNEISEKSEIFDDQFSVERPDGSNFTLKIRSTKLEDSAMYFCASQAGRQETQYFGPGTRLLVL.

The CDR3 DNA is TGTGCCAGCAGTCAGGGGGCCCTCTATGGCTACACCTTC. Its translation: CASSQGALYGYTF. This chain connects TRBV28 to TRBJ1-2; TRBD1 aligns across 8 bases. The CDR3 extends over 13 amino acids. The V segment lost 5 bases and the J segment 4 bases; nucleotides outside the gene matches: 3. Germline CDR1 reads MDHEN; CDR2 reads SYDVKM.

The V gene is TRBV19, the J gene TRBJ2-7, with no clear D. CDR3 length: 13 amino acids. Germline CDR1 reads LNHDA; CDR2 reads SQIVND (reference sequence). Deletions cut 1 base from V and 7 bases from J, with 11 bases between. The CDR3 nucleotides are TGTGCCAGTAGTATAGGCGCCGTTGGTGAGCAGTACTTC. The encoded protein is CASSIGAVGEQYF.

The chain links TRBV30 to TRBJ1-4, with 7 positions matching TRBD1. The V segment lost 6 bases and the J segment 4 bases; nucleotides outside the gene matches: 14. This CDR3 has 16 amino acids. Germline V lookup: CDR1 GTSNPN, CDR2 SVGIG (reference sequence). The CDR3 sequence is CACASPTGDHNEKLFF. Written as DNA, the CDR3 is TGTGCCTGCGCCAGCCCAACAGGGGACCATAATGAAAAACTGTTTTTT.

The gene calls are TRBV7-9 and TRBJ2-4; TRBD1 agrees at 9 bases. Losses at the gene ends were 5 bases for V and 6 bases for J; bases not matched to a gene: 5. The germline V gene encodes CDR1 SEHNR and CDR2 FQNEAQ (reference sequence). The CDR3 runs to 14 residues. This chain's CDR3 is CASSARDRVNIQYF. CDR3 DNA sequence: TGTGCCAGCAGCGCCCGGGACAGGGTAAACATTCAGTACTTC.

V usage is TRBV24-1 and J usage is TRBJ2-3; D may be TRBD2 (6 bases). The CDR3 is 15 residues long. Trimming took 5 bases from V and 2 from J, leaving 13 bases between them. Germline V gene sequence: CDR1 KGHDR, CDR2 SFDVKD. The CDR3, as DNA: TGTGCCACCAGTGGGACTACAGGAAACACAGATACGCAGTATTTT. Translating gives CATSGTTGNTDTQYF.

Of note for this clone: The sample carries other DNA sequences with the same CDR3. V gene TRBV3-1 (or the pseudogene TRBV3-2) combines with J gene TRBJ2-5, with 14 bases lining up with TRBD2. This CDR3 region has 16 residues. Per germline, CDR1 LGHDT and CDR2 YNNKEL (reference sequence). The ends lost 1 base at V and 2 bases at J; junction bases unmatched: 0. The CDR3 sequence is CASSQGLAGGQETQYF. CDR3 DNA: TGTGCCAGCAGCCAAGGACTAGCGGGGGGGCAAGAGACCCAGTACTTC.

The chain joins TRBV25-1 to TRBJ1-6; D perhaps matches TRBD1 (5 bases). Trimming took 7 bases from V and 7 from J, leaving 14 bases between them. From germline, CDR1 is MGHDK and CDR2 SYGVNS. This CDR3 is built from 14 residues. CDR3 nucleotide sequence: TGTGCCAGCACTCGCGGGGGGTTCAATTCACCCCTCCACTTT. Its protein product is CASTRGGFNSPLHF. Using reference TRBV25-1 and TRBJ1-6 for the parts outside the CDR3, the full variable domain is EADIYQTPRYLVIGTGKKITLECSQTMGHDKMYWYQQDPGMELHLIHYSYGVNSTEKGDLSSESTVSRIRTEHFPLTLESARPSHTSQYLCASTRGGFNSPLHFGNGTRLTVT.

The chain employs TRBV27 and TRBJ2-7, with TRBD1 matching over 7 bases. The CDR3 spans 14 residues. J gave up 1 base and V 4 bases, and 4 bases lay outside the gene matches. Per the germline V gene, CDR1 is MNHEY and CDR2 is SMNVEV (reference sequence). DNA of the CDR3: TGTGCCAGCAGTTCGCCGGGACAGTCCTACGAGCAGTACTTC. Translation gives CASSSPGQSYEQYF.

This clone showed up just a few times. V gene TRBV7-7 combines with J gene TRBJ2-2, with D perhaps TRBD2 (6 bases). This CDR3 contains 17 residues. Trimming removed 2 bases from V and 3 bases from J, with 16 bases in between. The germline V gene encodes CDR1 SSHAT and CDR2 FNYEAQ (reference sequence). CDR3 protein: CASSLTVRSGDTGELFF. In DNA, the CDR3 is TGTGCCAGCAGCTTAACCGTCCGATCGGGAGACACCGGGGAGCTGTTTTTT.

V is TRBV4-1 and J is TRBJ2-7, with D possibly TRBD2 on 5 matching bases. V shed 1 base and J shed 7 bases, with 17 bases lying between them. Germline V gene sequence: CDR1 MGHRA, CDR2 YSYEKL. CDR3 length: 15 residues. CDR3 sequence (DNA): TGCGCCAGCAGCCAAGTCCCCAGCGGACTGGAGGAGCAGTACTTC. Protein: CASSQVPSGLEEQYF.

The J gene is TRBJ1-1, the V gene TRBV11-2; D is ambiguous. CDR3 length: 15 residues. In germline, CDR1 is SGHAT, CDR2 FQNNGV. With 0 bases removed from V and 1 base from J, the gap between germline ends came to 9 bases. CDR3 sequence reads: CASSLDGFPNTEAFF. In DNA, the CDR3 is TGTGCCAGCAGCTTAGATGGCTTTCCGAACACTGAAGCTTTCTTT. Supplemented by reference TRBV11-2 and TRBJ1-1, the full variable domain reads EAGVAQSPRYKIIEKRQSVAFWCNPISGHATLYWYQQILGQGPKLLIQFQNNGVVDDSQLPKDRFSAERLKGVDSTLKIQPAKLEDSAVYLCASSLDGFPNTEAFFGQGTRLTVV.

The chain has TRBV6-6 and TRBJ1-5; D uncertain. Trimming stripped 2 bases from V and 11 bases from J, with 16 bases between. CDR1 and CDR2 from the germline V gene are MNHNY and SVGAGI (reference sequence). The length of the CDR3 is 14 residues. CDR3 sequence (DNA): TGTGCCAGCAGTTACCCGGAGGACGGAGAGGCCCAGCATTTT. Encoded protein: CASSYPEDGEAQHF.